The rows below give T cell receptor beta chains drawn from one sample of a study of blood T cell repertoires in COVID-19. Only in-frame clones appear in the TCRdb table, and some are missing; sequencing was by immunoSEQ multiplex PCR. This table holds 410,000 or so clones, approximately 90% found once. The sequencing input was peripheral blood. Receptors originate from a woman between 25 and 40 years old with active or convalescent COVID-19. The CDR3 runs from the conserved cysteine through the conserved F or W. D genes are given only for firm matches. Only part of the rows carry a size: once, few, many, or a class if the clone is expanded.

cdr3_aa: CASTRGRPSTDTQYF; cdr3_nt: TGTGCCAGCACTCGAGGGCGACCTAGCACAGATACGCAGTATTTT; d_call: -; j_call: TRBJ2-3; v_call: TRBV6-5; clone_size: -
cdr3_aa: CASSDRGQSKPGYTF; cdr3_nt: TGTGCCAGCAGTGATCGGGGACAGAGTAAGCCTGGCTACACCTTC; d_call: TRBD1; j_call: TRBJ1-2; v_call: TRBV2; clone_size: -
cdr3_aa: CASSLEAGMYGYTF; cdr3_nt: TGTGCCAGCAGCTTAGAGGCAGGGATGTATGGCTACACCTTC; d_call: -; j_call: TRBJ1-2; v_call: TRBV7-8; clone_size: few
cdr3_aa: CASSQGGQNTEAFF; cdr3_nt: TGCGCCAGCAGCCAAGGGGGACAGAACACTGAAGCTTTCTTT; d_call: -; j_call: TRBJ1-1; v_call: TRBV4-1; clone_size: -
cdr3_aa: CASSLDSFGGTVNSPLHF; cdr3_nt: TGTGCCAGCAGCTTAGATAGTTTTGGTGGGACAGTTAATTCACCCCTCCACTTT; d_call: TRBD1; j_call: TRBJ1-6; v_call: TRBV11-2; clone_size: once
cdr3_aa: CASSPVGGDYEQYF; cdr3_nt: TGTGCCAGCTCACCGGTGGGAGGGGACTACGAGCAGTACTTC; d_call: TRBD2; j_call: TRBJ2-7; v_call: TRBV18; clone_size: -
cdr3_aa: CASSTLTGTGAGNTIYF; cdr3_nt: TGTGCCAGCAGCACCTTAACCGGGACAGGGGCTGGAAACACCATATATTTT; d_call: -; j_call: TRBJ1-3; v_call: TRBV21-1; clone_size: -
cdr3_aa: CSVEDQTSGRSSTDTQYF; cdr3_nt: TGCAGCGTTGAAGACCAGACTAGCGGGAGGTCTAGCACAGATACGCAGTATTTT; d_call: TRBD2; j_call: TRBJ2-3; v_call: TRBV29-1; clone_size: -
cdr3_aa: CASSQGEGRHEQFF; cdr3_nt: TGTGCCAGCAGCCAGGGGGAGGGCCGCCATGAGCAGTTCTTC; d_call: TRBD2; j_call: TRBJ2-1; v_call: TRBV3-1/TRBV3-2; clone_size: -
cdr3_aa: CASREDREGEKLFF; cdr3_nt: TGTGCCAGCAGAGAGGACAGGGAGGGTGAAAAACTGTTTTTT; d_call: TRBD1; j_call: TRBJ1-4; v_call: TRBV6-5; clone_size: -
cdr3_aa: CASSNSDRGGYGYTF; cdr3_nt: TGCGCCAGCAGCAATTCAGACAGGGGCGGCTATGGCTACACCTTC; d_call: TRBD1; j_call: TRBJ1-2; v_call: TRBV5-1; clone_size: -
cdr3_aa: CASSEVGGDNQPQHF; cdr3_nt: TGCGCCAGCAGTGAGGTTGGAGGGGACAATCAGCCCCAGCATTTT; d_call: -; j_call: TRBJ1-5; v_call: TRBV10-2; clone_size: -
cdr3_aa: CASSYFGIGADTQYF; cdr3_nt: TGTGCCAGCAGTTACTTTGGGATAGGGGCAGATACGCAGTATTTT; d_call: -; j_call: TRBJ2-3; v_call: TRBV6-2/TRBV6-3; clone_size: -
cdr3_aa: CASSIAGPGYGYTF; cdr3_nt: TGTGCCAGTAGTATAGCAGGGCCTGGCTATGGCTACACCTTC; d_call: -; j_call: TRBJ1-2; v_call: TRBV19; clone_size: -
cdr3_aa: CASGLPGSTEAFF; cdr3_nt: TGTGCCAGCGGGCTGCCAGGTAGCACTGAAGCTTTCTTT; d_call: -; j_call: TRBJ1-1; v_call: TRBV5-8; clone_size: -
cdr3_aa: CASSPQNTEAFF; cdr3_nt: TGTGCCAGCAGTCCCCAAAACACTGAAGCTTTCTTT; d_call: -; j_call: TRBJ1-1; v_call: TRBV12-3/TRBV12-4; clone_size: -
cdr3_aa: CASSSTRSTEAFF; cdr3_nt: TGTGCCAGCAGCTCCACGCGGAGCACTGAAGCTTTCTTT; d_call: -; j_call: TRBJ1-1; v_call: TRBV9; clone_size: -
cdr3_aa: CASSLVTGVSYEQYF; cdr3_nt: TGCGCCAGCAGCTTGGTGACAGGGGTCTCCTACGAGCAGTACTTC; d_call: TRBD1; j_call: TRBJ2-7; v_call: TRBV5-1; clone_size: -
cdr3_aa: CASRGAAGNTIYF; cdr3_nt: TGTGCCAGTCGTGGGGCGGCTGGAAACACCATATATTTT; d_call: -; j_call: TRBJ1-3; v_call: TRBV27; clone_size: -
cdr3_aa: CASSATGGVGLGNQPQHF; cdr3_nt: TGTGCCAGCAGTGCTACAGGGGGCGTGGGTTTGGGCAATCAGCCCCAGCATTTT; d_call: TRBD1; j_call: TRBJ1-5; v_call: TRBV6-1; clone_size: -
cdr3_aa: CSVEWGVTEAFF; cdr3_nt: TGCAGCGTTGAATGGGGAGTGACTGAAGCTTTCTTT; d_call: -; j_call: TRBJ1-1; v_call: TRBV29-1; clone_size: -